One and the same sample provided the 22 T cell receptor beta chains below, sequenced in a study of CD8+ T cells in alopecia areata. Treatment: oral pan-JAK inhibitor, 5-10 mg twice daily. In each case, RNA was isolated and then reverse transcribed into cDNA as the sequencing template. Some clones are missing from TCRdb's copy, which holds only in-frame ones; the method was immunoSEQ multiplex PCR. Of approximately 210,000 clones in the sample, about 40% were seen once. Sequencing was performed on CD4+ T cells sorted from blood, taken around week 37, from a patient treated with tofacitinib. The receptor set was obtained from a human donor with alopecia areata.

This clone was recorded only once. The chain employs TRBV9 and TRBJ2-7; the D gene is possibly TRBD1 (6 bases). The germline V and J ends were trimmed by 3 bases and 5 bases, with 15 bases remaining between them. The CDR3 has 14 amino acids. Germline CDR1 is SGDLS and CDR2 is YYNGEE. The CDR3 DNA reads TGTGCCAGCAGCGCTACAACCAGGGGCGACGAGCAGTACTTC. Encoded protein: CASSATTRGDEQYF.

V and J are TRBV5-1 and TRBJ2-1; possible D gene TRBD1, 7 bases. This CDR3 is built from 16 residues. Trimming removed 0 bases from V and 8 bases from J, with 18 bases in between. The germline V gene encodes CDR1 SGHRS and CDR2 YFSETQ. The CDR3 sequence is CASSLEKGARGHEQFF. CDR3 DNA sequence: TGCGCCAGCAGCTTGGAGAAGGGGGCGCGGGGCCATGAGCAGTTCTTC.

This sequence joins TRBV7-9 and TRBJ1-1; D is possibly TRBD1 (6 bases). The CDR3 loop spans 13 amino acids. Germline V lookup: CDR1 SEHNR, CDR2 FQNEAQ (reference sequence). V was shortened by 5 bases and J by 4 bases, with 11 bases between the two germline ends. The CDR3 DNA follows: TGTGCCAGCAGCCCAGGGGCAAGCACTGAAGCTTTCTTT. Translating it yields CASSPGASTEAFF.

The chain carries TRBV25-1 and TRBJ2-7; 7 bases fit TRBD1. With V trimmed by 5 bases and J by 5 bases, 3 bases remained unmatched. Germline CDR1 is MGHDK and CDR2 is SYGVNS. The CDR3 extends over 12 amino acids. The CDR3 DNA sequence: TGTGCCAGCAGTCTCACAGGGGACGAGCAGTACTTC. Translating gives CASSLTGDEQYF.

This clone appeared a few times. The CDR3 bases are TGCAGCGTAGGACAGACTGAAGATACGCAGTATTTT. Its protein is CSVGQTEDTQYF. The chain uses TRBV29-1 and TRBJ2-3, with D possibly TRBD1 on 6 matching bases. V gave up 6 bases and J gave up 5 bases, with 12 bases separating them. This CDR3 is 12 amino acids long. Germline CDR1 is SQVTM and CDR2 is ANQGSEA.

The chain combines TRBV14 with TRBJ2-2; D is undetermined. The CDR3 extends over 14 amino acids. The germline V and J ends were trimmed by 4 bases and 3 bases, with 9 bases remaining between them. CDR1 and CDR2 from the germline V gene are SGHDN and FVKESK. CDR3 sequence: CASSLGRYTGELFF. Here the CDR3 DNA reads TGTGCCAGCAGCCTAGGAAGGTACACCGGGGAGCTGTTTTTT.

The chain employs TRBV27 and TRBJ2-4; 16 nucleotides align to TRBD2. This CDR3 has 19 residues. V shed 6 bases, J shed 0 bases, and the junction held 8 bases outside the gene matches. Germline V CDR1 and CDR2: MNHEY, SMNVEV (reference sequence). CDR3: CASRPGLAGGLSAKNIQYF. CDR3 sequence (DNA): TGTGCCAGCAGACCGGGACTAGCGGGAGGGCTTTCAGCCAAAAACATTCAGTACTTC.

The CDR3 region has the DNA TGCAGTTGGGAGGGCTACACCTTC. The encoded protein is CSWEGYTF. V gene TRBV20-1 combines with J gene TRBJ1-2, with D unclear. V was cut by 8 bases and J by 8 bases, with 6 bases left in between. The CDR3 runs to 8 residues. Germline V gene sequence: CDR1 DFQATT, CDR2 SNEGSKA (reference sequence).

This chain uses TRBV5-4 with TRBJ2-2; 12 positions agree with TRBD2. The trim removed 2 bases at V and 4 bases at J, leaving 9 bases unmatched. This CDR3 region has 18 residues. CDR1 SGHNT and CDR2 YYREEE come from the germline V gene (reference sequence). The DNA for the CDR3 is TGTGCCAGCAGCTTCCGTCTAGCGGGAGGGCTGGGCACCGGGGAGCTGTTTTTT. This gives the protein CASSFRLAGGLGTGELFF.

CDR3: CASSEARSGGLFF. The DNA for the CDR3 is TGTGCCAGCAGTGAAGCGCGATCTGGAGGACTGTTTTTT. The chain combines TRBV2 with TRBJ1-4; D is uncertain. The CDR3 runs 13 residues. In germline, CDR1 is SNHLY, CDR2 FYNNEI. V was shortened by 0 bases and J by 13 bases, with 12 bases between the two germline ends. Full variable domain (remainder filled in from reference TRBV2 and TRBJ1-4): EPEVTQTPSHQVTQMGQEVILRCVPISNHLYFYWYRQILGQKVEFLVSFYNNEISEKSEIFDDQFSVERPDGSNFTLKIRSTKLEDSAMYFCASSEARSGGLFFGSGTQLSVL.

This clone was seen once. The genes are TRBV7-6 and TRBJ1-1, with a possible D match to TRBD1 (5 bases). V lost 3 bases and J 1 base, leaving 6 bases between the germline ends. The CDR3 is made up of 13 amino acids. Germline V gene data show CDR1 as SGHVS and CDR2 as FNYEAQ. CDR3 loop: CASSLRGNTEAFF. The CDR3, as DNA: TGTGCCAGCAGCTTGAGGGGGAACACTGAAGCTTTCTTT.

In this sample, this clone turned up a few times. CDR3 sequence: CASSLQGYSRETQYF. CDR3 bases: TGTGCCAGCAGCTTGCAGGGGTATAGTCGCGAGACCCAGTACTTC. V is TRBV5-5 and J is TRBJ2-5, with D possibly matching TRBD1 (6 bases). The CDR3 consists of 15 residues. Germline V gene sequence: CDR1 SGHKS, CDR2 YYEKEE (reference sequence). V shed 1 base and J shed 5 bases, with 15 bases lying between them.

The chain combines TRBV27 with TRBJ2-6; D remains ambiguous. The CDR3 is made up of 19 amino acids. V gave up 1 base and J gave up 2 bases, with 18 bases separating them. The germline V gene encodes CDR1 MNHEY and CDR2 SMNVEV (reference sequence). CDR3 sequence reads: CASSLFSVQWAAGANVLTF. The CDR3 DNA reads as TGTGCCAGCAGTTTATTCTCGGTACAGTGGGCCGCTGGGGCCAACGTCCTGACTTTC.

CDR3 amino acids: CASSPSMVPTDTQYF. DNA for the CDR3: TGCGCCAGCAGCCCCTCGATGGTTCCCACAGATACGCAGTATTTT. The gene calls are TRBV4-1 and TRBJ2-3; D gene unclear. The CDR3 runs to 15 residues. V was clipped by 4 bases and J by 2 bases, with 13 bases between them. The germline CDR1 and CDR2 sequences are MGHRA and YSYEKL.

This clone was found once. The chain combines TRBV5-1 with TRBJ1-1; 7 bases are shared with TRBD1. Germline CDR1 SGHRS, CDR2 YFSETQ. Unmatched junction bases numbered 9, after V lost 3 bases and J lost 7 bases. The CDR3 is 14 residues long. The CDR3: CASSSTTGAGEAFF. In DNA, the CDR3 is TGCGCCAGCAGCTCCACCACAGGGGCAGGTGAAGCTTTCTTT.

The J gene is TRBJ2-1, the V gene TRBV2, with 16 bases lining up with TRBD2. CDR1 SNHLY and CDR2 FYNNEI come from the germline V gene. The ends lost 6 bases at V and 2 bases at J; junction bases unmatched: 7. The CDR3 runs to 18 residues. The CDR3 sequence is CASRPGTSGRGAYNEQFF. CDR3 DNA sequence: TGTGCCAGCAGGCCCGGGACTAGCGGGAGGGGAGCCTACAATGAGCAGTTCTTC.

The chain couples TRBV9 to TRBJ2-7; D ambiguous. This CDR3 contains 16 residues. Trimming took off 3 bases at V and 0 bases at J, with 16 bases between the two ends. CDR1 is SGDLS, CDR2 YYNGEE, per germline. The CDR3 here is CASSAPDGRSSYEQYF. The CDR3 DNA reads as TGTGCCAGCAGCGCCCCGGACGGAAGAAGCTCCTACGAGCAGTACTTC.

Only one count was recorded for this clone. The chain has TRBV30 and TRBJ1-5; 7 positions match TRBD1. Germline V gene sequence: CDR1 GTSNPN, CDR2 SVGIG (reference sequence). The J segment lost 3 bases and the V segment lost 0 bases, leaving 2 bases of the junction unmatched. CDR3 length: 14 amino acids. In DNA form, the CDR3 reads TGTGCCTGGAGTGTAGGACAGGCCAATCAGCCCCAGCATTTT. Its translation: CAWSVGQANQPQHF. Looking up the rest from reference TRBV30 and TRBJ1-5 gives the full variable domain: SQTIHQWPATLVQPVGSPLSLECTVEGTSNPNLYWYRQAAGRGLQLLFYSVGIGQISSEVPQNLSASRPQDRQFILSSKKLLLSDSGFYLCAWSVGQANQPQHFGDGTRLSIL.

This clone was detected only a few times. This rearrangement joins TRBV9 to TRBJ2-5; D is undetermined. Trimming stripped 0 bases from V and 2 bases from J, with 11 bases between. CDR3 length: 15 amino acids. Per the germline V gene, CDR1 is SGDLS and CDR2 is YYNGEE. CDR3: CASSVALFEQETQYF. The CDR3 DNA sequence: TGTGCCAGCAGCGTAGCCCTTTTCGAACAAGAGACCCAGTACTTC.

The chain links TRBV30 to TRBJ2-3; TRBD2 matches 13 bases. This CDR3 has 14 amino acids. Trimming at V came to 2 bases and at J to 8 bases, leaving 4 bases not matched to a gene. The germline V gene encodes CDR1 GTSNPN and CDR2 SVGIG (reference sequence). The CDR3 sequence: CAWSTSGRGVTQYF. The DNA for the CDR3 is TGTGCCTGGAGTACTAGCGGGAGGGGAGTTACGCAGTATTTT.

The rearrangement links TRBV19 to TRBJ2-7; D may be TRBD2 (5 bases). The length of the CDR3 is 15 residues. Germline assignment: CDR1 LNHDA and CDR2 SQIVND (reference sequence). Trimming cost V 5 bases and J 1 base, with 15 bases left between them. The CDR3 DNA follows: TGTGCCAGTAGTCTGCGGGTGGAACCATCCTACGAGCAGTACTTC. Translation gives CASSLRVEPSYEQYF.

This clone has a handful of counts. The chain joins TRBV30 to TRBJ1-1; tentatively, D is TRBD1 (6 bases). Trimming took off 3 bases at V and 4 bases at J, with 12 bases between the two ends. The CDR3 has 13 residues. Germline CDR1 GTSNPN, CDR2 SVGIG (reference sequence). As DNA, the CDR3 is TGTGCCTGGAGGGGGGGCGCGGGCACTGAAGCTTTCTTT. As protein: CAWRGGAGTEAFF.